This entry concerns a single T cell receptor (beta chain). The antigen is undetermined. Making each TCR library took approximately 3,700 ng of total RNA. Through template switching, UMIs that included a 6-nucleotide sample barcode were added. TCRdb reprocessed the 5' RACE reads; each CDR3 protein has one entry and no DNA is given. The sample has over 350,000 distinct CDR3 sequences, and its top ten clones hold around 2.6%. The CDR3 loop spans 16 amino acids. Germline V gene lookup returns CDR1 SGHDT and CDR2 YYEEEE. This sample is part of a study of monozygotic twins with inflammatory bowel disease. General study findings and limits: Repertoire similarity did not differ between concordant and discordant twins, perhaps due to limited power.

The V call is TRBV5-6, the J call TRBJ2-7; TCRdb designates TRBD1, a call that cannot be tested without DNA. Sequencing was done on a sample of blood. The TCR was taken from a human donor with ulcerative colitis or Crohn's disease, or a healthy co-twin of an affected twin (not recorded which). The CDR3 here is CASTPRWSLGAYEQYF. Looking up the rest from reference TRBV5-6 and TRBJ2-7 gives the full variable domain: DAGVTQSPTHLIKTRGQQVTLRCSPKSGHDTVSWYQQALGQGPQFIFQYYEEEERQRGNFPDRFSGHQFPNYSSELNVNALLLGDSALYLCASTPRWSLGAYEQYFGPGTRLTVT.